These 7 T cell receptor beta chains came from one sample sequenced in a study of T cells in Graves' hyperthyroidism and ophthalmopathy. TCR beta CDR3 region amplification was performed from RNA transcripts. First-round RT-PCR with HTBI primers amplified the TCR CDR3 region. TCRdb processed the multiplex PCR reads anew with MiXCR; each CDR3 protein has one entry. This table has around 420,000 distinct CDR3 sequences, 15% to 19% appearing once. The sample taken for sequencing was blood. These receptors were taken from a young woman with Graves' hyperthyroidism.

In its sample, this clonotype was seen many times. The chain links TRBV28 to TRBJ2-4; possible D gene TRBD1, 5 bases. The CDR3 spans 16 residues. Germline CDR1 is MDHEN and CDR2 is SYDVKM. V gave up 6 bases and J gave up 4 bases, with 19 bases separating them. The CDR3 loop is CASSPSRQRRKNIQYF. Here the CDR3 DNA reads TGTGCCAGCAGCCCCTCCCGACAGAGAAGAAAAAACATTCAGTACTTC.

The chain combines TRBV13 with TRBJ2-5; D might be TRBD1 or TRBD2, each matching 6 bases. The length of the CDR3 is 15 residues. The V gene's germline CDR1 is PRHDT and CDR2 FYEKMQ (reference sequence). Trimming took 5 bases from V and 1 from J, leaving 14 bases between them. In nucleotides, the CDR3 is TGTGCCAGCAGCCCTGGTTGGGGGGCCCAAGAGACCCAGTACTTC. Its protein is CASSPGWGAQETQYF. The whole variable domain, filled in from reference TRBV13 and TRBJ2-5, reads AAGVIQSPRHLIKEKRETATLKCYPIPRHDTVYWYQQGPGQDPQFLISFYEKMQSDKGSIPDRFSAQQFSDYHSELNMSSLELGDSALYFCASSPGWGAQETQYFGPGTRLLVL.

Here the CDR3 DNA reads TGTGCCAGCAGCTACCCGGGGCGTCGGGAGACCCAGTACTTC. This translates into CASSYPGRRETQYF. The chain joins TRBV6-1 to TRBJ2-5; either TRBD1 or TRBD2 may supply D (5 bases each). Germline V CDR1 and CDR2: MNHNS, SASEGT. V lost 6 bases to trimming and J lost 5 bases, with 16 bases between them. CDR3 length: 14 residues.

This clonotype occurred many times. The chain joins TRBV20-1 to TRBJ1-5; the D gene is possibly TRBD1 (5 bases). The germline V and J ends were trimmed by 2 bases and 1 base, with 9 bases remaining between them. The germline V gene has CDR1 DFQATT and CDR2 SNEGSKA (reference sequence). CDR3 length equals 14 residues. CDR3 sequence (DNA): TGCAGTGCTAGATTCGGGGGAAGCAATCAGCCCCAGCATTTT. Its translation: CSARFGGSNQPQHF.

This clonotype was counted at least ten times. This chain joins TRBV12-3 or TRBV12-4 and TRBJ1-2; the match to TRBD1 covers 7 bases. The CDR3 runs to 15 residues. V trimming: 2 bases; J trimming: 8 bases; junction bases outside the gene matches: 11. The CDR3 is CASSLSHRQGEGYTF. The CDR3 region has the DNA TGTGCCAGCAGTTTATCTCATCGACAGGGTGAAGGCTACACCTTC.

This clonotype was counted many times. The chain uses TRBV28 and TRBJ2-3; D is uncertain. Germline V gives CDR1 MDHEN, CDR2 SYDVKM. This CDR3 has 15 amino acids. V was cut by 6 bases and J by 1 base, with 14 bases left in between. The CDR3 DNA reads TGTGCCAGCAGCCGCTTTGGTGGGGGCACAGATACGCAGTATTTT. It translates to CASSRFGGGTDTQYF.

This clonotype was seen at least ten times. The rearrangement joins TRBV5-1 to TRBJ1-3; D may be TRBD1 (6 bases). CDR1 and CDR2 (germline): SGHRS, YFSETQ. This CDR3 spans 14 amino acids. The V end lost 4 bases, the J end lost 5 bases, and 13 bases lay between the germline ends. The CDR3: CASSPGQKRNTIYF. The CDR3 coding sequence is TGCGCCAGCAGCCCGGGACAAAAGAGAAACACCATATATTTT.